This T cell receptor (beta chain) was identified in a study of blood T cell repertoires in COVID-19. The protocol was immunoSEQ multiplex PCR, while the TCRdb copy is restricted to in-frame clones and leaves out a portion. There are about 220,000 clones in the sample; more than 65% occur only once, and around 3.3% lies in the top ten. Germline V gene lookup returns CDR1 MNHEY and CDR2 SVGAGI. The V and J ends lost 8 bases and 2 bases respectively, with 8 bases between them. The CDR3 spans 12 residues. The sequencing input was peripheral blood. The clonotype comes from a woman aged 80 or over with acute or convalescent COVID-19. V is TRBV6-5 and J is TRBJ2-3; TRBD2 might be the D (6 bases). Here the CDR3 DNA reads TGTGCCAGCGGGGGGACCACAGATACGCAGTATTTT. Residues: CASGGTTDTQYF.